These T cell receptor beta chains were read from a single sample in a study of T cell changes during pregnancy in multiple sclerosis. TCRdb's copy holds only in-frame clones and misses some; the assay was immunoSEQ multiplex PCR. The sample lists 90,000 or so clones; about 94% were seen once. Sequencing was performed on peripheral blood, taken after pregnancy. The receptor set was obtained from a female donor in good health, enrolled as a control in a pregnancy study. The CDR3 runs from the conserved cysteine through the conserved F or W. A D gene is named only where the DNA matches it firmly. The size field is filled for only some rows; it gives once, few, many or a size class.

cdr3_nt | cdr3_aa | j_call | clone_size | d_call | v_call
TGTGCCAGTAGGACTGCCCCGAACACTGAAGCTTTCTTT | CASRTAPNTEAFF | TRBJ1-1 | NA | NA | TRBV19
TGCGCCAGCAGCTACTCGGGACAGGGGTCAGAGACCCAGTACTTC | CASSYSGQGSETQYF | TRBJ2-5 | NA | TRBD1 | TRBV5-1
TGTGCCAGCACGGTGGGGGGAGGGTACGAGCAGTACTTC | CASTVGGGYEQYF | TRBJ2-7 | NA | TRBD2 | TRBV28
TGTGCCAGCAGTCCCCCCCACAGGGGCTGGAGGGAGACCCAGTACTTC | CASSPPHRGWRETQYF | TRBJ2-5 | NA | TRBD1 | TRBV28
TGTGCCTGGAACCCGGGGGTGGATACGCAGTATTTT | CAWNPGVDTQYF | TRBJ2-3 | NA | NA | TRBV30
TGTGCCAGCAGCCCTTATCGACCTAGCGGTCCGAACACCGGGGAGCTGTTTTTT | CASSPYRPSGPNTGELFF | TRBJ2-2 | NA | TRBD2 | TRBV7-8
TGTGCCAGCAGCTTAGATCGCGGGTTAGCTCCATACAATGAGCAGTTCTTC | CASSLDRGLAPYNEQFF | TRBJ2-1 | NA | NA | TRBV11-3
TGTGCCAGCAGGGTCGTAGGCAATCAGCCCCAGCATTTT | CASRVVGNQPQHF | TRBJ1-5 | NA | NA | TRBV19
TGTGCCTGGAGTCTATCGGACAGCTACTATGGCTACACCTTC | CAWSLSDSYYGYTF | TRBJ1-2 | NA | NA | TRBV30
TGTGCCAGTAAGGACAGAACTGAAGAGACCCAGTACTTC | CASKDRTEETQYF | TRBJ2-5 | NA | NA | TRBV19
TGTGCCAGCAGCCAAGGCGGCCCCGGATTTAATGAAAAACTGTTTTTT | CASSQGGPGFNEKLFF | TRBJ1-4 | NA | NA | TRBV27
TGTGCCTGTCCGGACAGGCTAGCTAACTATGGCTACACCTTC | CACPDRLANYGYTF | TRBJ1-2 | NA | TRBD1 | TRBV30
TGTGCCAGTAGTATAGGGACTAGCGCCCCCCAGTTCTTC | CASSIGTSAPQFF | TRBJ2-1 | NA | TRBD2 | TRBV19
TGTGCCAGCAGTGCTTGGGACACCTACGAGCAGTACTTC | CASSAWDTYEQYF | TRBJ2-7 | once | NA | TRBV6-1
TGTGCCAGCAGTGTGACAGGGGGGGAGAAAAACATTCAGTACTTC | CASSVTGGEKNIQYF | TRBJ2-4 | NA | TRBD1 | TRBV2
TGTGCCTGCACCGGGACAAGGAACACTGAAGCTTTCTTT | CACTGTRNTEAFF | TRBJ1-1 | NA | NA | TRBV30
TGTGCCAGCTCGCCATGGCGGGACAGGGCCTCCTACGAGCAGTACTTC | CASSPWRDRASYEQYF | TRBJ2-7 | NA | TRBD1 | TRBV18
TGTGCCAGCAGCGACGGACAGGGGCGCGGAAACACCATATATTTT | CASSDGQGRGNTIYF | TRBJ1-3 | NA | TRBD1 | TRBV9
TGTGCCACCAGCAGAGATGTGGAGGGGCGGACGACTTTCTTT | CATSRDVEGRTTFF | TRBJ1-1 | NA | NA | TRBV15
TGTGCCAGCAGTTTGACAGGGAACGCCGAAAAACTGTTTTTT | CASSLTGNAEKLFF | TRBJ1-4 | NA | TRBD1 | TRBV28
TGCGCCAGCAGCTTGGGATCGGGATACAATGAGCAGTTCTTC | CASSLGSGYNEQFF | TRBJ2-1 | NA | NA | TRBV5-1
TGTGCCAGCAGTCCCAATAGCGGGAGCTCCTACAATGAGCAGTTCTTC | CASSPNSGSSYNEQFF | TRBJ2-1 | NA | TRBD2 | TRBV7-6
TGTGCCAGCAGTCTACAGGGAAGTGGGGCCAACGTCCTGACTTTC | CASSLQGSGANVLTF | TRBJ2-6 | NA | NA | TRBV28
TGTGCCAGCAGCCAAGACCCCAGGGACAGGTTGGGGAGTGGGGAAAAACTGTTTTTT | CASSQDPRDRLGSGEKLFF | TRBJ1-4 | NA | TRBD1 | TRBV4-2
TGTGCCAGCAGCACCGGGACAGGGTTCTCCTACGAGCAGTACTTC | CASSTGTGFSYEQYF | TRBJ2-7 | NA | TRBD1 | TRBV5-6
TGTGCCAGCAGCCGAAACGACAGGGGGCTCTCGGAAGCTTTCTTT | CASSRNDRGLSEAFF | TRBJ1-1 | NA | TRBD1 | TRBV5-6
TGCAGCGTTGAGACTAGTGGGAAAAACTACGAGCAGTACTTC | CSVETSGKNYEQYF | TRBJ2-7 | NA | NA | TRBV29-1
TGCGCCAGCAGCTCTGGACAGATGAACACTGAAGCTTTCTTT | CASSSGQMNTEAFF | TRBJ1-1 | NA | NA | TRBV5-1
TGTGCCATCGAGGGTACGCTAGGCACAGATACGCAGTATTTT | CAIEGTLGTDTQYF | TRBJ2-3 | NA | NA | TRBV10-3
TGTGCCAGCAGCCGAGACAGTTTGGACGAAAAACTGTTTTTT | CASSRDSLDEKLFF | TRBJ1-4 | NA | NA | TRBV5-5